This TCR beta chain was captured in a study of blood T cell repertoires in COVID-19. Study-level background: PBMCs, B-cell-depleted T cells, or T cells were the source of the cDNA or gDNA that made up the material.

A single count supports this clone. The germline gives CDR1 GTSNPN, CDR2 SVGIG (reference sequence). V was pared by 7 bases and J by 1 base, with 14 bases between. The CDR3 length is 14 residues. The assay was immunoSEQ multiplex PCR, and TCRdb's table has in-frame clones only and misses some. The sample has roughly 120,000 clones; about 80% are singletons. The genes are TRBV30 and TRBJ2-1; tentatively, D is TRBD2 (5 bases). The sequencing sample was made of peripheral blood. This TCR was recovered from a man in his sixties or seventies with active or convalescent COVID-19. Written as DNA, the CDR3 is TGTGCCTCCAAGTGGGGAGTATCCTACAATGAGCAGTTCTTC. This encodes CASKWGVSYNEQFF.